These 5 T cell receptor beta chains were all obtained from the same sample, sequenced in a study of T cell repertoires in ileal Crohn's disease. Time point reported: proximal margin of the surgical specimen (macroscopically non-inflamed). TCRdb keeps only in-frame clones here, not all; method: immunoSEQ multiplex PCR. The repertoire has approximately 7,800 clones, 72% of them found once; the top ten carry roughly 41%. The sequenced sample consisted of ileal tissue. These receptors were taken from an adult with Crohn's disease.

V is TRBV7-9 and J is TRBJ2-7; D is unclear. CDR3 size: 11 residues. The V end was cut by 5 bases, the J end by 6 bases, with 8 bases between. Germline assignment: CDR1 SEHNR and CDR2 FQNEAQ (reference sequence). The CDR3 is CASSNAAEQYF. The CDR3 bases are TGTGCCAGCAGCAATGCCGCCGAGCAGTACTTC.

The chain has TRBV28 and TRBJ2-1; 9 bases match TRBD2. V lost 3 bases to trimming and J lost 0 bases; unmatched junction nucleotides: 3. There are 16 residues in the CDR3. Germline CDR1 is MDHEN and CDR2 is SYDVKM. The CDR3 here is CASSFSGRSSYNEQFF. In DNA form, the CDR3 reads TGTGCCAGCAGTTTTAGCGGGAGAAGCTCCTACAATGAGCAGTTCTTC.

In the case of this clone: The junction departs from the called germline gene at one end, perhaps through a read error. This sequence joins TRBV28 and TRBJ2-6; D is unresolved. In germline, CDR1 is MDHEN, CDR2 SYDVKM. The CDR3 contains 15 residues. CDR3 DNA: TGTGCCACCAGTCTGGGTAACTCTGGGGCCAACGTCCTGACTTTC. This gives the protein CATSLGNSGANVLTF.

The chain recombines TRBV2 with TRBJ1-2; D might be TRBD1 (5 bases). This CDR3 spans 13 amino acids. Looked up from germline, CDR1 is SNHLY and CDR2 is FYNNEI. V dropped 6 bases and J dropped 4 bases, with 12 bases sitting between them. CDR3 coding DNA: TGTGCCAGCAGGGGGACGCAATCCTATGGCTACACCTTC. Its protein product is CASRGTQSYGYTF.

This clone occurred once. Additional DNA sequences in this sample encode the identical CDR3. The chain has TRBV25-1 and TRBJ2-5, with TRBD1 identical over 7 bases. The J segment lost 0 bases and the V segment lost 2 bases, leaving 0 bases of the junction unmatched. This CDR3 comprises 14 residues. Germline-derived CDR1 and CDR2 are MGHDK and SYGVNS. The CDR3: CASSERGHQETQYF. For the CDR3, the DNA is TGTGCCAGCAGTGAAAGGGGGCACCAAGAGACCCAGTACTTC.